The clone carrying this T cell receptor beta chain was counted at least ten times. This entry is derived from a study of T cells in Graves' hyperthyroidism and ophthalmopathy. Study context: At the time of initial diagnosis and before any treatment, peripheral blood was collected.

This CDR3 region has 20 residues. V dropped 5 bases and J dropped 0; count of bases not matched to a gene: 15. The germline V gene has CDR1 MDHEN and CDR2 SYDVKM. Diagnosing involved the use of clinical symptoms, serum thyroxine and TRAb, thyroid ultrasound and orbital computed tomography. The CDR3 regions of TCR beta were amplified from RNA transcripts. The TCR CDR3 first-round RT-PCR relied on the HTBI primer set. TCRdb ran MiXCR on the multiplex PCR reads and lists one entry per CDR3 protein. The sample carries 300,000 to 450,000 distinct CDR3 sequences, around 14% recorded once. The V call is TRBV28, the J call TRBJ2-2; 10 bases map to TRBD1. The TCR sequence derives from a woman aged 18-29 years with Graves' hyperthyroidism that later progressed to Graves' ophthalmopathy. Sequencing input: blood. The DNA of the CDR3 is TGTGCCAGCAGTACGATACCCCGGGGACAGGGGACCGCGAACACCGGGGAGCTGTTTTTT. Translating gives CASSTIPRGQGTANTGELFF.